These 9 T cell receptor beta chains share one sample of origin, sequenced in a study of blood T cell repertoires in COVID-19. The repertoire was sequenced with immunoSEQ multiplex PCR; TCRdb's copy has only in-frame clones and lacks some. The repertoire has approximately 140,000 clones, 86% of them found once; the top ten carry almost 8.5%. Sequenced sample: peripheral blood. The source is a woman aged 60 to 75 with acute or convalescent COVID-19.

J is TRBJ2-1 and V is TRBV5-1; 11 bases are shared with TRBD1. J gave up 7 bases and V 3 bases, and 6 bases lay outside the gene matches. The CDR3 consists of 15 residues. CDR1 and CDR2 (germline): SGHRS, YFSETQ. In DNA form, the CDR3 reads TGCGCCAGCAGCTCCCGGGACAGGGGGGGAAATGAGCAGTTCTTC. Its translation is CASSSRDRGGNEQFF.

The rearrangement uses TRBV28 and TRBJ1-1, with 7 bases fitting TRBD1. Trimming cost V 6 bases and J 6 bases; bases outside gene matches: 13. From germline, CDR1 is MDHEN and CDR2 SYDVKM. The CDR3 runs 15 residues. In nucleotides, the CDR3 is TGTGCCAGCAGGTCCACCAGGGGGTTCCAGCCTGAAGCTTTCTTT. Protein sequence: CASRSTRGFQPEAFF.

This clone was detected only a few times. V and J are TRBV28 and TRBJ2-5; 7 nucleotides agree with TRBD2. The trim removed 5 bases at V and 2 bases at J, leaving 17 bases unmatched. The germline V gene encodes CDR1 MDHEN and CDR2 SYDVKM. The CDR3 loop spans 18 amino acids. The CDR3 nucleotides are TGTGCCAGCAGTCCGTCGATAGGACTAGGGAGTTTACAAGAGACCCAGTACTTC. Translated: CASSPSIGLGSLQETQYF.

J is TRBJ2-1 and V is TRBV6-2 or TRBV6-3; 10 nucleotides agree with TRBD2. The germline V gene has CDR1 MNHEY and CDR2 SVGEGT. V lost 4 bases, J lost 4 bases, and 7 bases stayed unmatched. The CDR3 contains 16 residues. For the CDR3, the DNA is TGTGCCAGCAGTTCACAGCGGGGGGGCCCGTACAATGAGCAGTTCTTC. Its translation is CASSSQRGGPYNEQFF.

J is TRBJ2-7 and V is TRBV15, with D possibly matching TRBD2 (6 bases). Trimming pared 9 bases from V and 2 bases from J, leaving 20 bases between. CDR3 size: 15 residues. Germline V gives CDR1 LNHNV, CDR2 YYDKDF (reference sequence). CDR3 DNA sequence: TGTGCCACGTCGCCCTGGGGGGATGGAACCTACGAGCAGTACTTC. It translates to CATSPWGDGTYEQYF.

The chain is built from TRBV4-2 and TRBJ2-3; D remains ambiguous. This CDR3 has 17 residues. Trimming took off 0 bases at V and 0 bases at J, with 13 bases between the two ends. Germline V lookup: CDR1 LGHNA, CDR2 YNFKEQ. Here the CDR3 reads CASSQDPASTSTDTQYF. CDR3 nucleotide sequence: TGTGCCAGCAGCCAAGACCCTGCCTCCACTAGCACAGATACGCAGTATTTT.

This clone has just one count. The V gene is TRBV18, the J gene TRBJ2-4; 8 positions agree with TRBD2. The CDR3 totals 17 residues. V trimming: 6 bases; J trimming: 3 bases; junction bases outside the gene matches: 13. The V gene's germline CDR1 is KGHSH and CDR2 LQKENI. CDR3 coding DNA: TGTGCCAGCTCGTCGGCGGGGGGCCAGTCAGGCAAAAACATTCAGTACTTC. It encodes CASSSAGGQSGKNIQYF.

This clone was counted only a few times. The chain employs TRBV5-5 and TRBJ1-1; the D is unclear. The V end was cut by 3 bases, the J end by 6 bases, with 21 bases between. The CDR3 spans 16 residues. Germline assignment: CDR1 SGHKS and CDR2 YYEKEE (reference sequence). The CDR3 DNA follows: TGTGCCAGCAGCTCTGACCAGGCGGTCAAGGGAGCTGAAGCTTTCTTT. It encodes CASSSDQAVKGAEAFF.

V and J are TRBV5-1 and TRBJ1-4; TRBD1 might be the D (5 bases). V was trimmed by 4 bases and J by 7 bases, leaving 23 bases between them. The germline CDR1 and CDR2 sequences are SGHRS and YFSETQ. This CDR3 is 17 amino acids long. CDR3 nucleotides: TGCGCCAGCAGCCTGGAGAGACAGCCAGTCTCGGGTGAAAAACTGTTTTTT. As protein: CASSLERQPVSGEKLFF.